Included here is one T cell receptor beta chain sequence, with context. Germline loops: CDR1 KGHSH, CDR2 LQKENI. This CDR3 contains 12 residues. The V and J ends lost 4 bases and 5 bases respectively, with 6 bases between them. The assay was immunoSEQ multiplex PCR, and TCRdb's table has in-frame clones only and misses some. The sample shows some 99,000 clones, 95% of them seen only once. This sample is drawn from a study of technical replicates of blood from several donors. The sequencing sample was made of T cells isolated from PBMCs. This clonotype originated in a human donor in good health. The chain combines TRBV18 with TRBJ1-5; D gene uncertain. CDR3 sequence: CASSRTDQPQHF. The CDR3 DNA reads TGTGCCAGCTCACGAACTGATCAGCCCCAGCATTTT.